These 4 T cell receptor beta chains originate from one sample sequenced in a study of siplizumab effects on memory and regulatory T cells. Clones were sequenced by immunoSEQ multiplex PCR, and TCRdb holds only the in-frame ones, with some missing. The sample has about 100,000 clones, about 94% seen once; the top ten hold approximately 1.4%. The sequenced material came from non-Treg CD4+ T cells sorted from blood. These receptors were taken from a human donor in good health.

The V gene is TRBV28, the J gene TRBJ2-3, with 15 nucleotides matching TRBD2. V shed 4 bases and J 5 bases; nucleotides not matched to a gene: 10. Germline CDR1 MDHEN, CDR2 SYDVKM. The CDR3 spans 18 residues. The CDR3 DNA reads as TGTGCCAGCAGTTCACCGGGACTAGCGGGAGGTGGGGGAGATACGCAGTATTTT. Translating gives CASSSPGLAGGGGDTQYF.

This sequence joins TRBV9 and TRBJ2-7; perhaps TRBD2 as D (5 bases). Germline V gene sequence: CDR1 SGDLS, CDR2 YYNGEE. V lost 0 bases, J lost 5 bases, and 12 bases lay in between. The CDR3 totals 14 residues. The CDR3 sequence is CASSVGGSTDEQYF. CDR3 in DNA: TGTGCCAGCAGCGTAGGAGGGAGTACAGACGAGCAGTACTTC.

The chain joins TRBV11-1 to TRBJ2-5; possibly TRBD1 or TRBD2 for D (5 bases each). The CDR3 has 12 residues. The V and J ends lost 9 bases and 2 bases respectively, with 10 bases between them. Germline lookup yields CDR1 SGHAT and CDR2 FQDESV (reference sequence). This chain's CDR3 is CARGVLQETQYF. The CDR3 coding sequence is TGTGCCAGGGGGGTGCTGCAAGAGACCCAGTACTTC.

The chain couples TRBV10-1 to TRBJ2-7; 7 bases agree with TRBD2. Germline V lookup: CDR1 WNHNN, CDR2 SYGVQD (reference sequence). V lost 11 bases, J lost 5 bases, and 12 bases stayed unmatched. The CDR3 is made up of 13 amino acids. The CDR3 DNA sequence: TGCGCCGGGACCTCTGGCGGGAGTCACGAGCAGTACTTC. It translates to CAGTSGGSHEQYF.